This T cell receptor beta chain was observed in a study of blood T cells in healthy people across ages (dated by TCRdb to between 2015 and 2016). With regard to the full study: In model experiments, template switching captured about one uniquely barcoded TCR beta cDNA molecule for every two T cells. For two donors (one aged 18 to 30 and one aged 80 or older), the study analyzed two additional independent replicas of 1 million unique cDNA reads from the same blood draw. Donors were grouped into four age groups: young (average 16 years), middle-aged (about 40), aged (roughly 62) and long-lived (just over 80). The study measured age-related changes in TCR beta repertoire diversity using deep sequencing normalized with unique cDNA molecular identifiers. Summary of the overall study and its limitations: Estimates of total diversity based on one million sequenced T cells were considered lower bounds and underestimates. Compared with the aged group, the long-lived group had more naive CD4+ T cells, fewer expanded clones and increased TCR diversity, suggesting age selection. Donor CMV infection status was unknown, potentially confounding age-related changes in expanded clonotypes. There was a strong correlation between observed TCR beta diversity and the percentage of naive T cells measured by flow cytometry. Because profiling used bulk unsorted PBMCs, naive and antigen-experienced compartments could not be compared conclusively. Observed TCR beta diversity per million T cells fell roughly linearly with age, and a significant reduction was already apparent by age around 40.

CDR1 and CDR2 are drawn from the germline V gene (reference sequence): MNHEY, SMNVEV. Relative to germline, V is missing 5 bases and J is missing 3 bases, with 10 bases of the junction outside any gene match. The CDR3 starts with the cysteine, ends with the phenylalanine, and has 16 residues. Just the 48-base CDR3 DNA is kept, in frame starting at base 1. Library preparation was by 5' RACE. The data were produced on an Illumina HiSeq 2500. A second PCR of about 7 to 12 cycles was run with a J-beta primer mix and a sample-barcoded 5' primer. Each TCR beta cDNA molecule received a unique molecular identifier from a template-switch 5' adaptor carrying 12 random nucleotides. Each sample yielded at least 3 million CDR3-containing paired-end reads. The Mint cDNA synthesis kit, primed by a TRBC-specific oligonucleotide, was used to synthesize first-strand cDNA from all RNA. Following uracil-DNA glycosylase treatment, all cDNA underwent a first 18-cycle PCR with the universal primers M1SS and BC2_uni_R. As for how the authors treated the data: For normalization, 1 million high-quality reads were randomly selected from each sample, with every read carrying a distinct molecular identifier. Instead of being binned into consensus sequences, reads that shared molecular identifiers were thrown out. CDR3 identification, clonotype clustering and error correction used MiTCR with a Q25 quality threshold and the strictest error-elimination algorithm. A nonparametric unseen species model with Euler transformation was used to estimate a lower bound on total TCR beta diversity. TCRdb handled the public reads itself, with Q25 trimming in fastp and clone calling in MiXCR, and kept productive beta chains. For every CDR3 protein sequence, its rows merge into one entry that carries the most common genes and DNA. The V and J calls come from TCRdb's annotation, not from the publication. The sample profile shows more than 1,000,000 distinct CDR3 sequences; 20% to 25% of them were found once. The top ten hold 0.65% to 0.75% of the sample.

Systemically healthy Caucasian individuals from Russia, roughly 40 in total and aged roughly 6 to 95 years, were included as donors. Ten milliliters of peripheral blood were drawn from each donor into EDTA-treated Vacutainer tubes. Ficoll-Paque density-gradient centrifugation was used to isolate PBMCs, with at least 6 million per sample. Total RNA was extracted from PBMCs with Trizol reagent, with at least 5.5 micrograms obtained per sample. The percentages of naive CD45RAhigh/CD27high T cells were determined by flow cytometry on a PBMC aliquot from every donor. Notes on this clonotype: Its antigen remains unidentified. No base quality information exists; no much larger clone differs at one position.

The same specimen was also included in a second study, on T cells of mothers and their children. As noted in the second study: The donors were nine systemically healthy Caucasian individuals, made up of three mothers and their six children. cDNA synthesis consumed the entire amount of extracted RNA, loaded at approximately 1.6 ug RNA in each 15 ul reaction. In the second PCR, the M1S primer added sample barcodes and 2-4 random nucleotides. Over 9 million TCR beta CDR3 reads were obtained for each mother, and approximately 2.9 million reads were obtained for each child. Thymic selection similarly shapes TCR recombination output in related and unrelated pairs, with minor effect from inherited differences. Related mother-child pairs always showed normalized repertoire overlap that was slightly higher than in unrelated mother-child pairs, though the difference was never significant. Persistent microchimeric T cell clones were not detected, at a sensitivity of approximately 98 clones per million clonotypes. The study used deep NGS to compare TCR beta repertoires of mothers and children, seeking features distinguishing related mother-child pairs from unrelated individuals. Mothers averaged about 40 +/- 4 years of age and children averaged roughly 10 +/- 4 years. After adapters were ligated using NEBNext reagents, the libraries underwent 100+100 nt paired-end sequencing on an Illumina HiSeq 2000. To prevent cross-contamination, the mother and child libraries were prepared one month apart and sequenced in separate runs. Between roughly 500,000 and 2,300,000 distinct TCR beta clonotypes were identified per donor. Naive TCR beta clonotypes were estimated from low-frequency clonotypes matched to each donor's FACS-determined naive share, without sorting.

This receptor was taken from a girl aged 2 to 10 in good health. The V gene is TRBV27 and the J gene is TRBJ2-3; the central 8 bases match TRBD1. Sequenced input: blood. This receptor has the CDR3 CASSVTGDLLTDTQYF. The nucleotide sequence is TGTGCCAGCAGTGTGACAGGGGATCTATTAACAGATACGCAGTATTTT.